The 13 T cell receptor beta chains below were found in one sample sequenced in a study of shared clonotypes between healthy human individuals (TCRdb year 2020). The library was produced with the immunoSEQ multiplex PCR assay. TCRdb took this table from immuneACCESS and kept in-frame rearrangements with V and J called. Such tables lack part of the clones; where checked against another copy, unresolved V genes explain under half of the gap, and the rest is unexplained. The sample records some 500,000 clones, roughly 85% of which are singletons. Roughly 12% of the sample goes to the ten largest clones. The sample comprised PBMCs. Receptor source: a middle-aged woman in good health. Some clones in this sample may be carry-over from other donors' samples.

This chain links TRBV18 with TRBJ2-7, with D possibly called TRBD1 or TRBD2 (6 bases each). This CDR3 contains 16 residues. Germline V lookup: CDR1 KGHSH, CDR2 LQKENI. Trimming left V 2 bases short and J 2 bases short, with 16 bases between. The CDR3 nucleotides are TGTGCCAGCTCACCATATCTTGAGGGGGAGGCCTACGAGCAGTACTTC. Protein: CASSPYLEGEAYEQYF. Full variable domain (missing parts from reference TRBV18 and TRBJ2-7): NAGVMQNPRHLVRRRGQEARLRCSPMKGHSHVYWYRQLPEEGLKFMVYLQKENIIDESGMPKERFSAEFPKEGPSILRIQQVVRGDSAAYFCASSPYLEGEAYEQYFGPGTRLTVT.

V gene TRBV19 combines with J gene TRBJ2-5; a weak D match, TRBD1 (5 bases). Germline V gene sequence: CDR1 LNHDA, CDR2 SQIVND (reference sequence). V gave up 5 bases and J gave up 5 bases, with 12 bases separating them. CDR3 length equals 13 residues. DNA of the CDR3: TGTGCCAGTAGTCAGGGTCGGATGGAGACCCAGTACTTC. Residues: CASSQGRMETQYF.

This clone has just one count. The V gene is TRBV29-1, the J gene TRBJ2-7; D unclear. The CDR3 contains 8 residues. Germline lookup yields CDR1 SQVTM and CDR2 ANQGSEA. V was cut by 7 bases and J by 5 bases, with 3 bases left in between. The CDR3 region has the DNA TGCAGCGCCGACGAGCAGTACTTC. It specifies CSADEQYF.

The sample holds one count of this clone. Just one base apart from a much larger clone, this may be a read error. This rearrangement joins TRBV5-6 to TRBJ1-2, with TRBD1 as a possible D gene (6 bases). V dropped 0 bases and J dropped 3 bases, with 6 bases sitting between them. The CDR3 is made up of 13 amino acids. Looked up from germline, CDR1 is SGHDT and CDR2 is YYEEEE. Here the CDR3 reads CASSLDRDYGYTF. As DNA, the CDR3 is TGTGCCAGCAGCTTGGACAGGGACTATGGCTACACCTTC.

As regards this clone: This same CDR3 is encoded by further DNA sequences in the sample. The chain combines TRBV30 with TRBJ2-7; D is undetermined. This CDR3 spans 11 amino acids. Per germline, CDR1 GTSNPN and CDR2 SVGIG (reference sequence). With 1 base removed from V and 3 bases from J, the gap between germline ends came to 4 bases. DNA for the CDR3: TGTGCCTGGAGTGGGGTCTACGAGCAGTACTTC. As protein: CAWSGVYEQYF.

CDR3 sequence (DNA): TGTGCCACCAGCTTAGACAGGAACACCGGGGAGCTGTTTTTT. This gives the protein CATSLDRNTGELFF. The chain recombines TRBV15 with TRBJ2-2; tentative D call: TRBD1 (5 bases). Trimming removed 5 bases at V and 1 base at J, with 8 bases between. Germline-derived CDR1 and CDR2 are LNHNV and YYDKDF (reference sequence). The CDR3 has 14 amino acids.

The table lists this clone with a few counts. As DNA, the CDR3 is TGTGCCAGCAGGTGGGCTAGCGGGAGATACGAGCAGTACTTC. Translation: CASRWASGRYEQYF. This chain connects TRBV6-6 to TRBJ2-7; 10 bases align to TRBD2. The ends lost 6 bases at V and 4 bases at J; junction bases unmatched: 6. CDR3 length: 14 residues. Germline assignment: CDR1 MNHNY and CDR2 SVGAGI (reference sequence).

V gene TRBV10-3 combines with J gene TRBJ2-2; 10 nucleotides agree with TRBD1. This CDR3 is built from 14 residues. V shed 4 bases and J 9 bases; nucleotides not matched to a gene: 5. Germline V gene data show CDR1 as ENHRY and CDR2 as SYGVKD. Here the CDR3 reads CAISVTGGARELFF. DNA for the CDR3: TGTGCCATCAGTGTGACAGGGGGCGCGAGGGAGCTGTTTTTT.

The chain links TRBV7-9 to TRBJ1-5; no clear D gene. V lost 5 bases to trimming and J lost 3 bases, with 11 bases between them. The V gene's germline CDR1 is SEHNR and CDR2 FQNEAQ (reference sequence). This CDR3 spans 14 amino acids. CDR3 nucleotides: TGTGCCAGCAGCCCCCTTGAGAACAATCAGCCCCAGCATTTT. Translation: CASSPLENNQPQHF.

The chain uses TRBV28 and TRBJ1-5; D may be TRBD1 (5 bases). CDR3 size: 15 residues. The germline V gene has CDR1 MDHEN and CDR2 SYDVKM. V shed 6 bases and J shed 3 bases, with 15 bases lying between them. CDR3 residues: CASSLGTEDNQPQHF. CDR3 coding DNA: TGTGCCAGCAGCTTGGGGACGGAAGACAATCAGCCCCAGCATTTT.

The chain combines TRBV4-2 with TRBJ2-3; 12 nucleotides agree with TRBD2. Germline V lookup: CDR1 LGHNA, CDR2 YNFKEQ. V shed 2 bases and J 4 bases; nucleotides not matched to a gene: 4. CDR3 size: 16 residues. The CDR3 reads CASSQQLAGGADTQYF. The CDR3 nucleotides read TGTGCCAGCAGCCAACAGCTAGCGGGAGGGGCAGATACGCAGTATTTT.

The chain links TRBV6-6 to TRBJ1-2; 8 bases match TRBD1. This CDR3 has 15 amino acids. Losses at the gene ends were 5 bases for V and 2 bases for J; bases not matched to a gene: 7. Germline loops: CDR1 MNHNY, CDR2 SVGAGI (reference sequence). CDR3 residues: CASSAGQGGNYGYTF. The DNA for the CDR3 is TGTGCCAGCAGTGCCGGACAGGGAGGCAACTATGGCTACACCTTC.

The chain employs TRBV7-8 and TRBJ2-1, with 10 bases matching TRBD2. Germline assignment: CDR1 SGHVS and CDR2 FQNEAQ. The CDR3 length is 15 residues. The J segment lost 10 bases and the V segment lost 3 bases, leaving 9 bases of the junction unmatched. The CDR3 bases are TGTGCCAGCAGCTTGGAGGGACTAGCGAACTCAGAGCAGTTCTTC. Its protein product is CASSLEGLANSEQFF.